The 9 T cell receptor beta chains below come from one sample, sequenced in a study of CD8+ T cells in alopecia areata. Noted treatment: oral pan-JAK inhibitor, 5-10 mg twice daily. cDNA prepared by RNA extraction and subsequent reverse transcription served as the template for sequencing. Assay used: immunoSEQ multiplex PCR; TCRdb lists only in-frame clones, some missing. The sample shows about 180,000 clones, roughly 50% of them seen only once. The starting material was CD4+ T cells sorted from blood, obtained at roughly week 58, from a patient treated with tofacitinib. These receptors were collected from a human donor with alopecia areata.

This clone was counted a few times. CDR3 nucleotide sequence: TGCGCCAGCAGCTTGGAAACAAACTACGAGCAGTACTTC. It is translated as CASSLETNYEQYF. This chain uses TRBV5-1 with TRBJ2-7, with D hard to call. Trimming took 0 bases from V and 3 from J, leaving 7 bases between them. Germline lookup yields CDR1 SGHRS and CDR2 YFSETQ. The CDR3 spans 13 residues.

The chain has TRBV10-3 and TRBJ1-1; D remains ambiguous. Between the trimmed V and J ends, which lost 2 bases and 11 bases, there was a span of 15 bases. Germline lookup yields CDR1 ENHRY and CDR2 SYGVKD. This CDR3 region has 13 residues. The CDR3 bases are TGTGCCATCAGTGAGGGGTTGGAGGGAAGTGCTTTCTTT. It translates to CAISEGLEGSAFF.

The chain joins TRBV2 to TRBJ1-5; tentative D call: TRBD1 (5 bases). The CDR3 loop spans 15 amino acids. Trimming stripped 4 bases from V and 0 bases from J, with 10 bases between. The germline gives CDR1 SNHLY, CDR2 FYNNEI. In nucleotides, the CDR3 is TGTGCCAGCAGTGGGACACAGAATAGCAATCAGCCCCAGCATTTT. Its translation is CASSGTQNSNQPQHF.

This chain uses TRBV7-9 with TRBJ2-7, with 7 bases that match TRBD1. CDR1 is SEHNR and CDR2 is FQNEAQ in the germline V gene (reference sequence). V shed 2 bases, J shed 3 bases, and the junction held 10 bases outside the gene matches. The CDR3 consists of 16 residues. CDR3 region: CASSLPDKGASYEQYF. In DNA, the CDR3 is TGTGCCAGCAGCTTACCGGATAAGGGGGCCAGCTACGAGCAGTACTTC.

For the CDR3, the DNA is TGCAGCGTTAGGTCGGGGGACACCCTTGGGCCCCAGCATTTT. Protein product: CSVRSGDTLGPQHF. The chain uses TRBV29-1 and TRBJ1-5; TRBD1 might be the D (6 bases). The CDR3 totals 14 residues. Per germline, CDR1 SQVTM and CDR2 ANQGSEA. Trimming shortened V by 5 bases and J by 9 bases, and 20 bases separated the two germline ends.

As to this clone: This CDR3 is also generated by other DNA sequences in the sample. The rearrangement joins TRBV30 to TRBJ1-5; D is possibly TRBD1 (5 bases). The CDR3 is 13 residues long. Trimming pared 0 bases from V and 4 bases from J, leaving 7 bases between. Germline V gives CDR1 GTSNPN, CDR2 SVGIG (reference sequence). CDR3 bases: TGTGCCTGGAGTGTCGAGGGGAATCAGCCCCAGCATTTT. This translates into CAWSVEGNQPQHF.

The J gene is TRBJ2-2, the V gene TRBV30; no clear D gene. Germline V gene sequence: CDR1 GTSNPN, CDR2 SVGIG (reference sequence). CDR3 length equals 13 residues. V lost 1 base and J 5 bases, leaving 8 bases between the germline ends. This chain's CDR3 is CAWSAQQTGELFF. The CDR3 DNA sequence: TGTGCCTGGAGTGCGCAGCAGACCGGGGAGCTGTTTTTT.

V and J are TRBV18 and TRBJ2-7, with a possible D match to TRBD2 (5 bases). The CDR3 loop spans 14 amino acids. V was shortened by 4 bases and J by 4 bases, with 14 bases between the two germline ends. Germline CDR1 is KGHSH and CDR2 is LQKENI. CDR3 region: CASSLSRTGYEQYF. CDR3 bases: TGTGCCAGCTCACTATCCCGAACGGGGTACGAGCAGTACTTC.

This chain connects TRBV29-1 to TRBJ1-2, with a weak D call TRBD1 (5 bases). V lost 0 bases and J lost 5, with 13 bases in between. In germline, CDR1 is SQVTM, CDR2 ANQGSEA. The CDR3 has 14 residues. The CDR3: CSVEERRGAYGYTF. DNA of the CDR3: TGCAGCGTTGAAGAGCGGAGGGGCGCTTATGGCTACACCTTC.